This T cell receptor (beta chain) stems from a study of response to subunit inactivated influenza vaccine. Study observations and caveats: Each seasonal flu vaccination may recruit only limited new T cells, authors suggested.

In this sample, this clonotype turned up a few times. The antigen is unknown. TCRdb re-analysed the RT-PCR reads in MiXCR, keeping a single row per CDR3 protein. The sample consists of about 480,000 distinct CDR3 sequences, about 25% of them appearing once. Germline CDR1 is ENHRY and CDR2 is SYGVKD. The V and J ends lost 4 bases and 0 bases, in that order; junction bases with no gene match: 9. The CDR3 is 18 amino acids. This chain joins TRBV10-3 and TRBJ2-6; 7 bases line up with TRBD1. This material consisted of CD4+ T cells sorted from PBMCs, taken more than 4 days after vaccination. The TCR was taken from a man in his fifties who received an inactivated influenza vaccine. As DNA, the CDR3 is TGTGCCATCAGTGGTACGGACAGGACAAGCTCTGGGGCCAACGTCCTGACTTTC. Amino acids: CAISGTDRTSSGANVLTF.